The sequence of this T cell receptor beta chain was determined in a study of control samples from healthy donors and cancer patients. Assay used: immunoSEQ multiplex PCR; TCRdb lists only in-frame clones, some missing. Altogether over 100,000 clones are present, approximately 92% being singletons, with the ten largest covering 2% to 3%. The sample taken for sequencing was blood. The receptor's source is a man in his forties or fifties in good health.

The CDR3 reads CASSQDWGGSTDTQYF. In nucleotides, the CDR3 is TGTGCCAGCAGCCAAGACTGGGGGGGCTCAACAGATACGCAGTATTTT. The chain joins TRBV3-1 (or the pseudogene TRBV3-2) to TRBJ2-3; maybe TRBD2 (7 bases). Germline assignment: CDR1 LGHDT and CDR2 YNNKEL (reference sequence). The CDR3 contains 16 residues. V lost 0 bases and J 3 bases, leaving 13 bases between the germline ends.